The 8 T cell receptor beta chains below all came from one sample that was sequenced in a study of control samples from healthy donors and cancer patients. The repertoire was sequenced with immunoSEQ multiplex PCR; TCRdb's copy has only in-frame clones and lacks some. The sample shows roughly 43,000 clones, less than 95% of them seen only once. Sequences were obtained from blood. The origin of the receptors is a man aged 60 to 69 in good health.

J is TRBJ2-1 and V is TRBV7-9; D possibly matches TRBD1 or TRBD2 (5 bases each). Germline V gives CDR1 SEHNR, CDR2 FQNEAQ (reference sequence). The CDR3 sequence is 14 residues long. The V end lost 5 bases, the J end lost 10 bases, and 18 bases lay between the germline ends. The CDR3 coding sequence is TGTGCCAGCAGCGGGACCAGGCCCGATGTGGAGCAGTTCTTC. Protein product: CASSGTRPDVEQFF.

The chain links TRBV4-2 to TRBJ1-5; no reliable D call. Germline CDR1 and CDR2: LGHNA and YNFKEQ. Trimming left V 0 bases short and J 0 bases short, with 9 bases between. The CDR3 covers 16 residues. The CDR3 sequence: CASSQDWSSSNQPQHF. CDR3 in DNA: TGTGCCAGCAGCCAAGATTGGAGCTCTAGCAATCAGCCCCAGCATTTT.

This sequence joins TRBV27 and TRBJ2-3, with TRBD2 matching over 9 bases. V gave up 4 bases and J gave up 1 base; unmatched junction bases: 6. From germline, CDR1 is MNHEY and CDR2 SMNVEV (reference sequence). This CDR3 is built from 16 residues. In DNA form, the CDR3 reads TGTGCCAGCAGTTCGCGACTAGCGGCCCGCACAGATACGCAGTATTTT. Amino acid sequence: CASSSRLAARTDTQYF.

The chain uses TRBV10-2 and TRBJ2-1; 8 positions agree with TRBD1. In germline, CDR1 is WSHSY, CDR2 SAAADI. The junction had 16 bases not matched to a gene; V was cut back by 6 bases and J by 12 bases. This CDR3 spans 15 amino acids. In DNA, the CDR3 is TGCGCCAGCAGATTAGGGACAGGTGACCTGGGGGTGCAGTTCTTC. It is translated as CASRLGTGDLGVQFF.

This chain connects TRBV29-1 to TRBJ1-1, with D possibly TRBD1 on 6 matching bases. Trimming took off 6 bases at V and 3 bases at J, with 14 bases between the two ends. The V gene's germline CDR1 is SQVTM and CDR2 ANQGSEA. CDR3 length: 13 amino acids. In DNA form, the CDR3 reads TGCAGCGTCCGCCGGGGGGCAGACACTGAAGCTTTCTTT. This sequence encodes CSVRRGADTEAFF.

The gene calls are TRBV5-4 and TRBJ1-2; unclear D gene. The CDR3 has 14 amino acids. Trimming stripped 6 bases from V and 4 bases from J, with 16 bases between. Germline V gene data show CDR1 as SGHNT and CDR2 as YYREEE (reference sequence). The CDR3 protein is CASTMDWTGYGYTF. In nucleotides, the CDR3 is TGTGCCAGCACCATGGACTGGACGGGCTATGGCTACACCTTC.

The chain employs TRBV30 and TRBJ1-1, with D possibly matching TRBD1 (6 bases). V shed 0 bases and J shed 1 base, with 6 bases lying between them. The CDR3 covers 13 residues. Per germline, CDR1 GTSNPN and CDR2 SVGIG (reference sequence). For the CDR3, the DNA is TGTGCCTGGAGTGTACAGGGGAACACTGAAGCTTTCTTT. It is translated as CAWSVQGNTEAFF.

This chain links TRBV15 with TRBJ1-4, with TRBD1 matching over 9 bases. V was pared by 0 bases and J by 6 bases, with 2 bases of the junction left unmatched. CDR1 and CDR2 from the germline V gene are LNHNV and YYDKDF (reference sequence). CDR3 length equals 15 residues. CDR3 residues: CATSREQGAHEKLFF. CDR3 bases: TGTGCCACCAGCAGAGAACAGGGGGCGCATGAAAAACTGTTTTTT.